This TCR beta chain was identified in a study of T cell responses to AZD1222 COVID-19 vaccine. This clone was seen just once. Its specificity is unknown. The germline V gene has CDR1 LGHDT and CDR2 YNNKEL (reference sequence). The CDR3 consists of 17 residues. V shed 3 bases, J shed 0 bases, and the junction held 4 bases outside the gene matches. The study, taken as a whole, reports: Epitopes outside B.1.351 and B.1.1.7 mutated regions reportedly drew nearly half of spike TCRs.

TCRdb keeps only in-frame clones here, not all; method: immunoSEQ multiplex PCR. Among more than 150,000 clones listed, roughly 91% were seen once. This TCR was recovered from an adult who received the AZD1222 COVID-19 vaccine. The rearrangement joins TRBV3-1 (or the pseudogene TRBV3-2) to TRBJ1-6; 8 nucleotides align to TRBD1. The specimen comprised peripheral blood, sampled 28 days after the second AZD1222 dose. The chain's CDR3 is CASSHRTGSSYNSPLHF. CDR3 nucleotides: TGTGCCAGCAGCCATAGGACAGGGAGCTCCTATAATTCACCCCTCCACTTT.